This T cell receptor beta chain was sequenced for a study of cytomegalovirus exposure and HLA in healthy donors (dated by TCRdb to 2016 to 2017). Regarding the research as a whole: The 650 to 750 repertoires of the first cohort and the roughly 110 validation repertoires were produced on the same platform, according to a later analysis. The aim of the study was to test whether cataloging public T cell receptors could identify signatures of past pathogen exposure. In addition to the first cohort of roughly 700 subjects, a separate validation cohort of 120 different subjects was used. To predict cytomegalovirus infection status, the study brought together high-throughput TCR immunosequencing, statistical association of individual TCRs with disease status, and machine learning.

Donors formed part of the validation cohort, which comprised over a hundred subjects and was distinct from the first cohort of under 800 subjects. A note on this clone: Its antigen has not been determined. The record has no base qualities; no much larger clone is one base away.

Receptor amplification or capture employed the immunoSEQ multiplex PCR assay. From the authors' description of their analysis: A statistical classification framework was developed to diagnose cytomegalovirus status using the catalog of TCR beta chain sequences. The clones in this table, taken by TCRdb from immuneACCESS, are in-frame only. Not every clone is retained; where verified, under half of the shortfall comes from an unresolved V gene, and the cause of the rest is unknown. The V and J calls and clone size are taken from that table; D and trimming were inferred from the DNA. Here the sample has some 290,000 clones; 88% occur a single time. Around 0.88% of the sample is held by the ten biggest clonotypes. Overall study outcomes, separate from this receptor: It was suggested by the authors that the approach could potentially be generalized to other disease states and immunological phenotypes. A later analysis lacked HLA typing for the validation cohort, so it scored co-occurrence in that cohort across all 130 or so repertoires. Subsequent analysis determined that TCRs grouped into clusters in the first cohort also showed a tendency toward co-occurrence across the 120 validation repertoires, and approximately 94% of cluster scores exceeded 0. A total of about 180 TCR beta chains were listed by the study as associated with cytomegalovirus. While some public TCRs were present in many individuals, most TCR sequences turned up only very rarely across donors. In vitro tests confirmed that a few of the cytomegalovirus-associated TCR beta chains recognize cytomegalovirus antigens. Cytomegalovirus status was reported to be diagnosed by the classifier with high specificity and sensitivity in both the original and validation cohorts.

The sequence was collected from a man aged 25-45 years in good health and CMV-seronegative. The sequencing sample was made of PBMCs.

The CDR3: CASSQDGVTGHIGAKNIQYF. The DNA sequence is as follows: TGCGCCAGCAGCCAAGATGGAGTGACAGGGCACATTGGGGCCAAAAACATTCAGTACTTC. This chain is built from TRBV4-1 and TRBJ2-4; 7 central nucleotides agree with TRBD1. The V end gives up 0 bases and the J end 1 base, leaving 15 bases in the junction not matched to a gene. Based on the germline V gene, the CDR1 and CDR2 sequences are MGHRA and YSYEKL. Including cysteine and phenylalanine, the CDR3 has 20 amino acids. The CDR3 DNA has 60 bases and is translated from base 1.